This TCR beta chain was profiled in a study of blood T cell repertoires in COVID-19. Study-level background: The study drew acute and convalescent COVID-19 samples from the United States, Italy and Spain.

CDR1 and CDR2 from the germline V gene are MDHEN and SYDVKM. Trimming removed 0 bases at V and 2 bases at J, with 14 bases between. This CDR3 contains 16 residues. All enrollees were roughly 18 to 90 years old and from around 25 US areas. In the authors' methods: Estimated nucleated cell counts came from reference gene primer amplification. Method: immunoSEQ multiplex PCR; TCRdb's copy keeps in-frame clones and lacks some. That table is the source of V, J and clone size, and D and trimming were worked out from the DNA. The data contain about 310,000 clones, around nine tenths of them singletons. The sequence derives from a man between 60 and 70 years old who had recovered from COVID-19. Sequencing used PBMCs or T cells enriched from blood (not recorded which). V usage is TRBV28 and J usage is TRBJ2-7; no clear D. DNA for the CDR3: TGTGCCAGCAGTTTATGGACTGCTTCTCTTCCCTACGAGCAGTACTTC. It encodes CASSLWTASLPYEQYF.